Each of the 20 T cell receptor beta chains below was sequenced from the same sample in a study of blood T cell repertoires in COVID-19. Some clones are missing from TCRdb's copy, which holds only in-frame ones; the method was immunoSEQ multiplex PCR. The sample lists about 210,000 clones, just under 90% occurring once. The sequenced sample was peripheral blood. The receptors derive from a man aged 60 to 69 who had recovered from COVID-19.

The chain joins TRBV6-4 to TRBJ2-1; TRBD2 might be the D (6 bases). The germline V and J ends were trimmed by 3 bases and 9 bases, with 15 bases remaining between them. The CDR3 sequence is 14 residues long. Germline V gene data show CDR1 as MRHNA and CDR2 as SNTAGT. CDR3 loop: CASSELVRGSEQFF. The CDR3 nucleotides read TGTGCCAGCAGTGAACTGGTGCGGGGAAGTGAGCAGTTCTTC.

The genes are TRBV23-1 and TRBJ2-2; 9 nucleotides agree with TRBD1. TRBV23-1 qualifies as an ORF whose function is uncertain. The CDR3 is 18 amino acids. The V and J ends lost 5 bases and 1 base, in that order; junction bases with no gene match: 11. This CDR3 is CASSFPRTGARNTGELFF. Written as DNA, the CDR3 is TGCGCCAGCAGTTTCCCTCGGACAGGGGCGAGGAACACCGGGGAGCTGTTTTTT.

This clone was seen a single time. V and J are TRBV5-1 and TRBJ2-7; 9 nucleotides agree with TRBD1. Germline CDR1 SGHRS, CDR2 YFSETQ. This CDR3 comprises 15 residues. Trimming took 0 bases from V and 5 from J; bases not matched to a gene: 6. The CDR3 DNA follows: TGCGCCAGCAGCTTGGAGGGACAGGGAGAAAACGAGCAGTACTTC. Protein product: CASSLEGQGENEQYF. Full variable domain (rest looked up from reference TRBV5-1 and TRBJ2-7): KAGVTQTPRYLIKTRGQQVTLSCSPISGHRSVSWYQQTPGQGLQFLFEYFSETQRNKGNFPGRFSGRQFSNSRSEMNVSTLELGDSALYLCASSLEGQGENEQYFGPGTRLTVT.

This chain joins TRBV11-3 and TRBJ2-5, with 13 bases lining up with TRBD2. J gave up 5 bases and V 5 bases, and 5 bases lay outside the gene matches. The CDR3 runs to 15 residues. In germline, CDR1 is SGHNT, CDR2 YENEEA. CDR3 loop: CASSQGTSGIETQYF. The CDR3 DNA is TGTGCCAGCAGCCAGGGGACTAGCGGGATCGAGACCCAGTACTTC.

The rearrangement uses TRBV5-1 and TRBJ2-7; D remains ambiguous. V was cut by 4 bases and J by 6 bases, with 8 bases left in between. Germline V gives CDR1 SGHRS, CDR2 YFSETQ. The CDR3 totals 11 residues. The CDR3 DNA sequence: TGCGCCAGCAGCGTGGACGGCGAGCAGTACTTC. Translated, it gives CASSVDGEQYF.

This clone has just one count. The J gene is TRBJ2-2, the V gene TRBV7-3; 7 positions agree with TRBD2. In germline, CDR1 is SGHTA, CDR2 FQGTGA. There are 15 residues in the CDR3. V dropped 6 bases and J dropped 6; count of bases not matched to a gene: 10. The CDR3 sequence is CASSHSGTYAGELFF. The CDR3 DNA follows: TGTGCCAGCAGTCACAGCGGGACGTACGCCGGGGAGCTGTTTTTT.

This chain connects TRBV27 to TRBJ1-3; TRBD1 matches at 7 bases. Trimming took 5 bases from V and 8 from J; bases not matched to a gene: 6. The CDR3 spans 13 residues. The germline V gene encodes CDR1 MNHEY and CDR2 SMNVEV (reference sequence). The CDR3 DNA reads as TGTGCCAGCAGTCCATACAGGGGACACACCATATATTTT. It is translated as CASSPYRGHTIYF.

The chain recombines TRBV3-1 (or the pseudogene TRBV3-2) with TRBJ2-1, with 7 positions matching TRBD1. Germline V CDR1 and CDR2: LGHDT, YNNKEL (reference sequence). The CDR3 is made up of 19 amino acids. V trimming: 1 base; J trimming: 4 bases; junction bases outside the gene matches: 16. CDR3 sequence reads: CASSQGMRTGRLGYNEQFF. CDR3 in DNA: TGTGCCAGCAGCCAAGGGATGCGGACAGGTCGCTTGGGATACAATGAGCAGTTCTTC.

The chain employs TRBV2 and TRBJ1-5, with a weak D call TRBD1 (5 bases). Germline assignment: CDR1 SNHLY and CDR2 FYNNEI. The germline V and J ends were trimmed by 7 bases and 4 bases, with 14 bases remaining between them. This CDR3 contains 14 residues. DNA for the CDR3: TGTGCCAGCAATTTGGGGCAGCCGAATCAGCCCCAGCATTTT. The encoded protein is CASNLGQPNQPQHF.

The J gene is TRBJ2-3, the V gene TRBV15, with a weak D call TRBD2 (6 bases). Per germline, CDR1 LNHNV and CDR2 YYDKDF (reference sequence). V was trimmed by 0 bases and J by 4 bases, leaving 8 bases between them. The CDR3 length is 14 residues. CDR3 protein: CATSRDRGSDTQYF. The CDR3 nucleotides are TGTGCCACCAGCAGAGACCGGGGGTCAGATACGCAGTATTTT.

V is TRBV5-5 and J is TRBJ2-1; D is perhaps TRBD2 (6 bases). The V gene's germline CDR1 is SGHKS and CDR2 YYEKEE (reference sequence). V shed 3 bases and J shed 0 bases, with 22 bases lying between them. This CDR3 comprises 19 residues. CDR3 in DNA: TGTGCCAGCAGCTGGGACTGGGGCAATACTCAGAGCTCCTACAATGAGCAGTTCTTC. Encoded protein: CASSWDWGNTQSSYNEQFF.

This chain connects TRBV3-1 (or the pseudogene TRBV3-2) to TRBJ1-1; unclear D gene. Germline assignment: CDR1 LGHDT and CDR2 YNNKEL (reference sequence). The CDR3 loop spans 11 amino acids. V was shortened by 8 bases and J by 1 base, with 5 bases between the two germline ends. The CDR3 is CASVSNTEAFF. The CDR3 DNA reads TGTGCCAGCGTCTCGAACACTGAAGCTTTCTTT.

This clone was observed a handful of times. CDR3 region: CASSSHSGQRMNTEAFF. The CDR3 DNA is TGTGCCAGCAGCTCACACTCGGGACAGCGGATGAACACTGAAGCTTTCTTT. This chain links TRBV11-2 with TRBJ1-1; TRBD1 matches at 7 bases. After removal of 4 bases from V and 0 bases from J, the junction contained 11 bases not matched to a gene. The CDR3 is made up of 17 amino acids. CDR1 and CDR2 from the germline V gene are SGHAT and FQNNGV. Full variable domain (missing parts from reference TRBV11-2 and TRBJ1-1): EAGVAQSPRYKIIEKRQSVAFWCNPISGHATLYWYQQILGQGPKLLIQFQNNGVVDDSQLPKDRFSAERLKGVDSTLKIQPAKLEDSAVYLCASSSHSGQRMNTEAFFGQGTRLTVV.

This clone was detected once. This chain links TRBV10-1 with TRBJ2-1; 14 nucleotides agree with TRBD2. Germline-derived CDR1 and CDR2 are WNHNN and SYGVQD (reference sequence). V trimming: 2 bases; J trimming: 4 bases; junction bases outside the gene matches: 1. The CDR3 is made up of 16 amino acids. The CDR3 DNA reads TGCGCCAGCAGTGAGGGACTAGCGGGAGGTTACAATGAGCAGTTCTTC. Protein product: CASSEGLAGGYNEQFF.

This clone came up a few times. The chain uses TRBV11-2 and TRBJ2-7; 9 positions agree with TRBD1. Looked up from germline, CDR1 is SGHAT and CDR2 is FQNNGV. With 5 bases clipped from V and 5 bases from J, the junction kept 4 bases outside the gene matches. The CDR3 covers 13 residues. Written as DNA, the CDR3 is TGTGCCAGCAGCATGGGACAGGGCGACGAGCAGTACTTC. Translation: CASSMGQGDEQYF.

This clone has a single count. The chain uses TRBV19 and TRBJ1-1; D may be TRBD1 (5 bases). This CDR3 is 14 amino acids long. From germline, CDR1 is LNHDA and CDR2 SQIVND (reference sequence). V was cut by 3 bases and J by 4 bases, with 12 bases left in between. The CDR3 is CASSIGDSGTEAFF. The CDR3 coding sequence is TGTGCCAGTAGTATCGGGGACTCGGGCACTGAAGCTTTCTTT. Together with reference TRBV19 and TRBJ1-1, the CDR3 gives the full variable domain: DGGITQSPKYLFRKEGQNVTLSCEQNLNHDAMYWYRQDPGQGLRLIYYSQIVNDFQKGDIAEGYSVSREKKESFPLTVTSAQKNPTAFYLCASSIGDSGTEAFFGQGTRLTVV.

The chain links TRBV18 to TRBJ2-5; TRBD2 aligns across 8 bases. CDR1 and CDR2 from the germline V gene are KGHSH and LQKENI. Trimming cost V 2 bases and J 5 bases; bases outside gene matches: 4. The CDR3 length is 14 residues. CDR3 residues: CASSPTGGQETQYF. The DNA for the CDR3 is TGTGCCAGCTCACCAACGGGGGGGCAGGAGACCCAGTACTTC.

The J gene is TRBJ2-7, the V gene TRBV7-8, with 9 bases lining up with TRBD1. The CDR3 is made up of 12 amino acids. The germline V gene encodes CDR1 SGHVS and CDR2 FQNEAQ. Trimming removed 5 bases from V and 6 bases from J; junction bases left unmatched: 2. The CDR3 nucleotides read TGTGCCAGCAGCCTGGACAGGGGCGAGCAGTACTTC. Translating gives CASSLDRGEQYF.

This sequence joins TRBV27 and TRBJ2-2; no clear D gene. CDR3 length: 16 residues. V gave up 4 bases and J gave up 1 base, with 13 bases separating them. From germline, CDR1 is MNHEY and CDR2 SMNVEV (reference sequence). CDR3 nucleotide sequence: TGTGCCAGCAGTTCCCTGGTCGGGTTGAACACCGGGGAGCTGTTTTTT. Protein product: CASSSLVGLNTGELFF.

The V call is TRBV5-6, the J call TRBJ1-4; a possible D gene is TRBD1 (6 bases). Germline lookup yields CDR1 SGHDT and CDR2 YYEEEE. The CDR3 is 14 amino acids. Trimming took 3 bases from V and 4 from J, leaving 10 bases between them. CDR3 sequence: CASSSTGINEKLFF. The CDR3 DNA is TGTGCCAGCAGCTCTACAGGGATTAATGAAAAACTGTTTTTT.